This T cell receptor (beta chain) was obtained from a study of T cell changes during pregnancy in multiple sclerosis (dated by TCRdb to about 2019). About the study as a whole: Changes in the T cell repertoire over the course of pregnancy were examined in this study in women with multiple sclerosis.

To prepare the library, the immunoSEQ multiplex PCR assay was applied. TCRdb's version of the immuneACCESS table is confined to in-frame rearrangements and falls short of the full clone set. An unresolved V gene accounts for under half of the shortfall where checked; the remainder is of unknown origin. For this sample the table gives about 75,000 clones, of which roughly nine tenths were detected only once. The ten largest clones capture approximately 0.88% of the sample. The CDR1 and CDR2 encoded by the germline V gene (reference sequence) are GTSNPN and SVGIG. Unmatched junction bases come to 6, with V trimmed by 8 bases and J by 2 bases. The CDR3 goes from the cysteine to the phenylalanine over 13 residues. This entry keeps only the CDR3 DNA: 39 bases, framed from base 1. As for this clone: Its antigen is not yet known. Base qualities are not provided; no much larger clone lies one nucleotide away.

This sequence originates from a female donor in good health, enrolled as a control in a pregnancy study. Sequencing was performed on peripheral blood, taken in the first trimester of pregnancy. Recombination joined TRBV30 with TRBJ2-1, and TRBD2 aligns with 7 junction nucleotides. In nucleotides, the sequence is TGTGCCCGTTGGGAGGGTCCCTACAATGAGCAGTTCTTC. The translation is CARWEGPYNEQFF.